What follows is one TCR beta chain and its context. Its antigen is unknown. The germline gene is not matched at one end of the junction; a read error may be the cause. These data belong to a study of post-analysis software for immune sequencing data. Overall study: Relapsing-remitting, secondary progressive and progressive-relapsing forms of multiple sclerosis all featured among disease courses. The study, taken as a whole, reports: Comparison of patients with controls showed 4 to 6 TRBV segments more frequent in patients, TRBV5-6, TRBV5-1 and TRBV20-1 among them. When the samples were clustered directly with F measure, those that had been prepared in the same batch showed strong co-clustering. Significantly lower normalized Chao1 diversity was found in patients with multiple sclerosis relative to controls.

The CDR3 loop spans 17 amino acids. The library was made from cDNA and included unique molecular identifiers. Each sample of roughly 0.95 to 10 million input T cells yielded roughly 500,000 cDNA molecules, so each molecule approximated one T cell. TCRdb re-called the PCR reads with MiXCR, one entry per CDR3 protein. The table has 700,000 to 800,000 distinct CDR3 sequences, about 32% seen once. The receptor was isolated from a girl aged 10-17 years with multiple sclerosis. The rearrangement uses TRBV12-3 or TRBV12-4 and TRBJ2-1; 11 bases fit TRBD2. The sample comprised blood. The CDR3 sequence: CASSLSRLAGPYNGQFF. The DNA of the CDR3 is TGTGCCAGCAGTTTAAGCCGACTAGCGGGGCCCTACAATGGGCAGTTCTTC.